A single sample gave rise to the 9 T cell receptor beta chains below, sequenced in a study of spatial heterogeneity in lung cancer. As to time point: sample taken at primary tumor resection. One entry per CDR3 protein, called by TCRdb with MiXCR from the 5' RACE reads. The data hold 11,000 or so distinct CDR3 sequences, with 3.5% to 4.5% observed a single time. The sample in question was PBMCs, obtained at surgery. The receptors were sampled from a female donor with early-stage non-small cell lung cancer.

This clonotype was recorded many times. The chain uses TRBV7-2 and TRBJ1-5, with a tentative D call TRBD1 (6 bases). Trimming left V 0 bases short and J 0 bases short, with 12 bases between. From germline, CDR1 is SGHTA and CDR2 FQGNSA. CDR3 size: 17 residues. The CDR3 reads CASSLAGAVNSNQPQHF. CDR3 DNA: TGTGCCAGCAGCTTAGCGGGGGCGGTTAATAGCAATCAGCCCCAGCATTTT.

This clonotype was counted only a few times. The chain is built from TRBV20-1 and TRBJ2-3; perhaps TRBD1 as D (5 bases). This CDR3 is 15 amino acids long. Trimming shortened V by 3 bases and J by 2 bases, and 15 bases separated the two germline ends. CDR1 is DFQATT and CDR2 is SNEGSKA in the germline V gene (reference sequence). CDR3 loop: CSARVRASATDTQYF. CDR3 DNA sequence: TGCAGTGCTAGGGTCAGGGCTTCCGCCACAGATACGCAGTATTTT.

This clonotype was recorded many times. This chain joins TRBV28 and TRBJ1-1; 7 bases agree with TRBD1. After removal of 7 bases from V and 0 bases from J, the junction contained 2 bases not matched to a gene. Germline loops: CDR1 MDHEN, CDR2 SYDVKM. The CDR3 spans 13 residues. CDR3 bases: TGTGCCAGCATCGGGACAGTGAACACTGAAGCTTTCTTT. This translates into CASIGTVNTEAFF.

The J gene is TRBJ1-6, the V gene TRBV5-1, with a possible D match to TRBD1 (6 bases). CDR1 is SGHRS, CDR2 YFSETQ, per germline. The CDR3 is made up of 14 amino acids. Trimming stripped 3 bases from V and 6 bases from J, with 10 bases between. The DNA of the CDR3 is TGCGCCAGCAGCTATACAGGGTTTAATTCACCCCTCCACTTT. Translation gives CASSYTGFNSPLHF. Full variable domain (rest looked up from reference TRBV5-1 and TRBJ1-6): KAGVTQTPRYLIKTRGQQVTLSCSPISGHRSVSWYQQTPGQGLQFLFEYFSETQRNKGNFPGRFSGRQFSNSRSEMNVSTLELGDSALYLCASSYTGFNSPLHFGNGTRLTVT.

The table lists this clonotype with many counts. This rearrangement joins TRBV14 to TRBJ2-5; 8 nucleotides match TRBD1. The J segment lost 0 bases and the V segment lost 3 bases, leaving 6 bases of the junction unmatched. The germline CDR1 and CDR2 sequences are SGHDN and FVKESK. The CDR3 consists of 16 residues. The chain's CDR3 is CASSHRRQGNQETQYF. The CDR3, as DNA: TGTGCCAGCAGCCACCGCAGACAGGGGAACCAAGAGACCCAGTACTTC.

This clonotype was seen ten or more times. CDR3 bases: TGTGCCAGCTCACCACCGTCGCCCGGGGGCCGGTCACCCCTCCACTTT. Translated: CASSPPSPGGRSPLHF. The chain carries TRBV18 and TRBJ1-6, with a possible D match to TRBD1 (6 bases). Germline V CDR1 and CDR2: KGHSH, LQKENI. The CDR3 loop spans 16 amino acids. V lost 0 bases, J lost 10 bases, and 16 bases lay in between.

At least ten counts were recorded for this clonotype. The chain uses TRBV7-9 and TRBJ1-3; D possibly corresponds to TRBD1 (5 bases). V was clipped by 7 bases and J by 6 bases, with 13 bases between them. Germline V gene data show CDR1 as SEHNR and CDR2 as FQNEAQ (reference sequence). The CDR3 length is 13 residues. The CDR3, as DNA: TGTGCCAGCATCGAGGGGAATGAAAACACCATATATTTT. This sequence encodes CASIEGNENTIYF.

The chain couples TRBV6-2 or TRBV6-3 to TRBJ2-2, with D hard to call. Germline values: CDR1 MNHEY, CDR2 SVGEGT. V was trimmed by 3 bases and J by 1 base, leaving 3 bases between them. The length of the CDR3 is 13 residues. The CDR3 bases are TGTGCCAGCAGTTATCAGAACACCGGGGAGCTGTTTTTT. Protein product: CASSYQNTGELFF.

This clonotype came up many times. The chain combines TRBV12-3 or TRBV12-4 with TRBJ2-1; tentatively, D is TRBD1 or TRBD2 (7 bases each). Deletions cut 4 bases from V and 8 bases from J, with 15 bases between. CDR3 length: 14 residues. The DNA for the CDR3 is TGTGCCAGCAGTTCGCAGGGGGGGCTAGATGAGCAGTTCTTC. It encodes CASSSQGGLDEQFF.